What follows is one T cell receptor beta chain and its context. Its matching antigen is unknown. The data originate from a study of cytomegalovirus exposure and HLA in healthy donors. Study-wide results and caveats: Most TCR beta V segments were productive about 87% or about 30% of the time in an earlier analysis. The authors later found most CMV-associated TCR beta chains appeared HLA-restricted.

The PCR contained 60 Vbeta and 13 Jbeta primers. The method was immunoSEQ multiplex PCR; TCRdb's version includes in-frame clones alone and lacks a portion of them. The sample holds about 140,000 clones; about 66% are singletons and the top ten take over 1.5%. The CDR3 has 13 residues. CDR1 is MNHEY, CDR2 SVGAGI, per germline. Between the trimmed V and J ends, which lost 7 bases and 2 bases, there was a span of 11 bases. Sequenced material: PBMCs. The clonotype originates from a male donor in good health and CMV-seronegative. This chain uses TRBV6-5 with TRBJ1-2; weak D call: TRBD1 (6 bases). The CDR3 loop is CASTGGLNYGYTF. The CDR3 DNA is TGTGCCAGCACTGGGGGCCTAAACTATGGCTACACCTTC.